The T cell receptor beta chain described here comes from a study of technical replicates of blood from a handful of donors. The CDR3 runs to 16 residues. Germline V lookup: CDR1 MNHNS, CDR2 SASEGT. With V trimmed by 1 base and J by 6 bases, 9 bases remained unmatched. Produced via immunoSEQ multiplex PCR; TCRdb's table is partial and in-frame only. The profile shows roughly 100,000 clones, approximately 94% of them singletons. Only one count was recorded for this clone. The TCR originated in a human donor in good health. The sample was T cells isolated from PBMCs. The chain joins TRBV6-1 to TRBJ2-5; 9 bases match TRBD1. The CDR3 nucleotides are TGTGCCAGCAGTGAAGAGTTGGAGACAGGGGGAAAGACCCAGTACTTC. Residues: CASSEELETGGKTQYF.